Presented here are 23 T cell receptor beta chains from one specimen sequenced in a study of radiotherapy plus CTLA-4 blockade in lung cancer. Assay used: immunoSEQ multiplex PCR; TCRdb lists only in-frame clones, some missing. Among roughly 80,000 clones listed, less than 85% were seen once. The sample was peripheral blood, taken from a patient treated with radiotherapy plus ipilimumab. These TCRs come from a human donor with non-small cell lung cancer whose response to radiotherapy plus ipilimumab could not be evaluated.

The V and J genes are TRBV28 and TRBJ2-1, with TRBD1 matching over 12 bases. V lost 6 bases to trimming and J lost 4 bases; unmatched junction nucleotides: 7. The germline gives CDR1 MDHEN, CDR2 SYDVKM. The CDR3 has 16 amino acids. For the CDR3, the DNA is TGTGCCAGCAGAGCCGGGGACAGGGGGCTTTACAATGAGCAGTTCTTC. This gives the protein CASRAGDRGLYNEQFF.

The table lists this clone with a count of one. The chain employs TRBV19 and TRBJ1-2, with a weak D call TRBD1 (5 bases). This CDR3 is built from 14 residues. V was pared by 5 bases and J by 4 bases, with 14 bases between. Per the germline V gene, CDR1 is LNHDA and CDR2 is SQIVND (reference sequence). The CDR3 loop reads CASSPEGTLYGYTF. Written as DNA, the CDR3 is TGTGCCAGTAGTCCCGAGGGGACTCTCTATGGCTACACCTTC.

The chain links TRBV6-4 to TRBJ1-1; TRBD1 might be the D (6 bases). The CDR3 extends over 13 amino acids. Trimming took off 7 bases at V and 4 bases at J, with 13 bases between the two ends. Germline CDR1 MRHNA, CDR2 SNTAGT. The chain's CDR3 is CASKGDEPTEAFF. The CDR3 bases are TGTGCCAGCAAGGGGGACGAACCCACTGAAGCTTTCTTT.

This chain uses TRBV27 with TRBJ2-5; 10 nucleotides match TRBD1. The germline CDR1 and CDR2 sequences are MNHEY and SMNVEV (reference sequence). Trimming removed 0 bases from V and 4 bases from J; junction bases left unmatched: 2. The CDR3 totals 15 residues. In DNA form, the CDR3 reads TGTGCCAGCAGTTTATCAGGACAGGGGGTAGAGACCCAGTACTTC. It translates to CASSLSGQGVETQYF.

The chain's CDR3 is CASTLGRGYQETQYF. The CDR3 bases are TGTGCCTCAACCTTGGGGCGGGGGTACCAAGAGACCCAGTACTTC. V gene TRBV5-8 combines with J gene TRBJ2-5; 7 bases line up with TRBD2. The CDR3 is 15 amino acids. V dropped 10 bases and J dropped 0; count of bases not matched to a gene: 12. Germline assignment: CDR1 SGHTS and CDR2 YDEGEE.

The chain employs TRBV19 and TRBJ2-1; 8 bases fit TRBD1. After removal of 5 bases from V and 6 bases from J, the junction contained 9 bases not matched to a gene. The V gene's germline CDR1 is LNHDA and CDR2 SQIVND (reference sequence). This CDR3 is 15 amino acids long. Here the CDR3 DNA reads TGTGCCAGTAGTCACCCCGGGCAGGGGGCCAATGAGCAGTTCTTC. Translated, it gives CASSHPGQGANEQFF.

CDR3 loop: CASSQTPSSSGANVLTF. The CDR3 nucleotides read TGTGCCAGCAGCCAGACACCATCGAGCTCTGGGGCCAACGTCCTGACTTTC. This chain joins TRBV11-3 and TRBJ2-6; D unresolved. CDR1 SGHNT and CDR2 YENEEA come from the germline V gene. Trimming left V 5 bases short and J 0 bases short, with 14 bases between. CDR3 length equals 17 residues.

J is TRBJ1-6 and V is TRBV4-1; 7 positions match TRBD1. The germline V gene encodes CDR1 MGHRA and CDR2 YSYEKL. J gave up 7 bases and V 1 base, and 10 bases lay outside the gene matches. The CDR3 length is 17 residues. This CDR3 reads CASSQGLVTGKNSPLHF. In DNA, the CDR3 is TGCGCCAGCAGCCAAGGACTGGTGACAGGGAAAAATTCACCCCTCCACTTT.

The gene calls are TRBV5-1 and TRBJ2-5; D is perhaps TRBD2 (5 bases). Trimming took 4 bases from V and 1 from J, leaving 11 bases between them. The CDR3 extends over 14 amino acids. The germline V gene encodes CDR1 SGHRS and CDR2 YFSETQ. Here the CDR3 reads CASSPLRGQETQYF. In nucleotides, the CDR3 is TGCGCCAGCAGCCCACTACGGGGCCAAGAGACCCAGTACTTC.

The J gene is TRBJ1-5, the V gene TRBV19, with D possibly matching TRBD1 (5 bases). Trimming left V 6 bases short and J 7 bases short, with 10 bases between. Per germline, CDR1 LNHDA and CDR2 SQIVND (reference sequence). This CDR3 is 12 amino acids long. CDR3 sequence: CASSETGQPQHF. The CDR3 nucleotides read TGTGCCAGTAGCGAAACAGGCCAGCCCCAGCATTTT.

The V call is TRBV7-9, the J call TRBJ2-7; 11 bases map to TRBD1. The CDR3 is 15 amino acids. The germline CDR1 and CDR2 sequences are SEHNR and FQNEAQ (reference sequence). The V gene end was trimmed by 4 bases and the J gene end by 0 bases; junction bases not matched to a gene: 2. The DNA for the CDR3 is TGTGCCAGCAGCTGGGGGACAGGGGGCTCCTACGAGCAGTACTTC. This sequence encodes CASSWGTGGSYEQYF.

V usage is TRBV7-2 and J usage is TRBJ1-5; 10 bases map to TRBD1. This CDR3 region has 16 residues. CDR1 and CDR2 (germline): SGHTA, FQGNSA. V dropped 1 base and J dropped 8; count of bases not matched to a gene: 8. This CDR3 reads CASSLVGQGMSKPQHF. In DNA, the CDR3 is TGTGCCAGCAGCTTAGTGGGACAGGGGATGAGTAAGCCCCAGCATTTT. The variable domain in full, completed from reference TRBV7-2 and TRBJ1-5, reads GAGVSQSPSNKVTEKGKDVELRCDPISGHTALYWYRQSLGQGLEFLIYFQGNSAPDKSGLPSDRFSAERTGGSVSTLTIQRTQQEDSAVYLCASSLVGQGMSKPQHFGDGTRLSIL.

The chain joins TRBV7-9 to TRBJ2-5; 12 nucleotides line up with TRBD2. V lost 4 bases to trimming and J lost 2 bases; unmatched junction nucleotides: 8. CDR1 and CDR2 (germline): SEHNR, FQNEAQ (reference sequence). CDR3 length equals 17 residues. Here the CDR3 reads CASSSGLAGLNQETQYF. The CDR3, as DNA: TGTGCCAGCAGCTCCGGACTAGCGGGGCTGAATCAAGAGACCCAGTACTTC. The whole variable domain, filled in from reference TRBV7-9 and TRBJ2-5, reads DTGVSQNPRHKITKRGQNVTFRCDPISEHNRLYWYRQTLGQGPEFLTYFQNEAQLEKSRLLSDRFSAERPKGSFSTLEIQRTEQGDSAMYLCASSSGLAGLNQETQYFGPGTRLLVL.

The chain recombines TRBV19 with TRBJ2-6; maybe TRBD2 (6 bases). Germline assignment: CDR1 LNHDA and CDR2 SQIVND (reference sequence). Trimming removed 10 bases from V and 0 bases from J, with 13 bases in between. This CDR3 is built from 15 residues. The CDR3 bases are TGTGCCACTTACGGCGGGGTCTCTGGGGCCAACGTCCTGACTTTC. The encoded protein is CATYGGVSGANVLTF.

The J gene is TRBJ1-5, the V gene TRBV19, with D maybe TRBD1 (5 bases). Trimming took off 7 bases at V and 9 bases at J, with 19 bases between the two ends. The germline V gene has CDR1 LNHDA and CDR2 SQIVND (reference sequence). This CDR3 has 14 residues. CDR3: CASNVREVRGPQHF. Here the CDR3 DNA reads TGTGCCAGTAACGTGAGGGAGGTAAGGGGGCCCCAGCATTTT.

The CDR3 sequence is CASSSGLAGVAEQYF. CDR3 coding DNA: TGTGCCAGCAGTTCGGGACTAGCGGGAGTAGCCGAGCAGTACTTC. The rearrangement links TRBV27 to TRBJ2-7, with 14 positions matching TRBD2. The CDR3 has 15 residues. J was trimmed by 6 bases and V by 4 bases; bases with no gene match: 5. Looked up from germline, CDR1 is MNHEY and CDR2 is SMNVEV (reference sequence).

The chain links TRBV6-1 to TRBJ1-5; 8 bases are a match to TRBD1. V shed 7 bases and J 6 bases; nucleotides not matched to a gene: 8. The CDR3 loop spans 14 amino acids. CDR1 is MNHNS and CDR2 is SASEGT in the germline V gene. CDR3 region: CASIQDRGFQPQHF. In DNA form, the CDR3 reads TGTGCCAGCATACAAGACAGGGGATTTCAGCCCCAGCATTTT.

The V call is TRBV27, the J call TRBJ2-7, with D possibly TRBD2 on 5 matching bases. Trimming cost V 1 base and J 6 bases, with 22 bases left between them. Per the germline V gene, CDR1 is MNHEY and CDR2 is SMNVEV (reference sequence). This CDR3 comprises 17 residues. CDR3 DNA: TGTGCCAGCAGTTTATACCCCCCCCAGAGGGCTATAGGCGAGCAGTACTTC. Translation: CASSLYPPQRAIGEQYF.

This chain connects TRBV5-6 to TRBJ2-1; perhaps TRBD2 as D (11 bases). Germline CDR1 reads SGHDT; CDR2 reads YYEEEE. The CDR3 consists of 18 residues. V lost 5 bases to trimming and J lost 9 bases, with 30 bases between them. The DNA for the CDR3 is TGTGCCAGCAGTAGGGACAGGGGAACGCTAGCGGGAGGCGGTGAGCAGTTCTTC. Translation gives CASSRDRGTLAGGGEQFF.

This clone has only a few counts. The CDR3, as DNA: TGTGCCTGGAGTCCGTTTAAATCGGGGGGGACTTTCTTT. It encodes CAWSPFKSGGTFF. The chain combines TRBV30 with TRBJ1-1; perhaps TRBD1 as D (5 bases). CDR1 is GTSNPN, CDR2 SVGIG, per germline (reference sequence). CDR3 size: 13 residues. V was trimmed by 2 bases and J by 12 bases, leaving 19 bases between them.

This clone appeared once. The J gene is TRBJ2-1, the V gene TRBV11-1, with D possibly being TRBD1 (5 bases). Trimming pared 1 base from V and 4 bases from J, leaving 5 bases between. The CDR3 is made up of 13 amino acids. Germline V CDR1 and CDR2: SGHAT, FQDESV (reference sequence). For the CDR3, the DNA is TGTGCCAGCAGCTTAGGGACATACAATGAGCAGTTCTTC. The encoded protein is CASSLGTYNEQFF.

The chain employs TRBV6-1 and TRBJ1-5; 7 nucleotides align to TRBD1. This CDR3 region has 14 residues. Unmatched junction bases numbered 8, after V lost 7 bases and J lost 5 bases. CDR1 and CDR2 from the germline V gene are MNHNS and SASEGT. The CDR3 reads CASNQAGGYQPQHF. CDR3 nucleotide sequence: TGTGCCAGCAATCAGGCAGGGGGTTATCAGCCCCAGCATTTT.

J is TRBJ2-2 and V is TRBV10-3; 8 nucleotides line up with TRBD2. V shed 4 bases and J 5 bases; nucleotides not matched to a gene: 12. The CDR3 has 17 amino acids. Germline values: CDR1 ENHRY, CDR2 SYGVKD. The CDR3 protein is CAISALSGGPGTGELFF. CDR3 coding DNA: TGTGCCATCAGTGCCCTCTCGGGAGGGCCTGGAACCGGGGAGCTGTTTTTT.